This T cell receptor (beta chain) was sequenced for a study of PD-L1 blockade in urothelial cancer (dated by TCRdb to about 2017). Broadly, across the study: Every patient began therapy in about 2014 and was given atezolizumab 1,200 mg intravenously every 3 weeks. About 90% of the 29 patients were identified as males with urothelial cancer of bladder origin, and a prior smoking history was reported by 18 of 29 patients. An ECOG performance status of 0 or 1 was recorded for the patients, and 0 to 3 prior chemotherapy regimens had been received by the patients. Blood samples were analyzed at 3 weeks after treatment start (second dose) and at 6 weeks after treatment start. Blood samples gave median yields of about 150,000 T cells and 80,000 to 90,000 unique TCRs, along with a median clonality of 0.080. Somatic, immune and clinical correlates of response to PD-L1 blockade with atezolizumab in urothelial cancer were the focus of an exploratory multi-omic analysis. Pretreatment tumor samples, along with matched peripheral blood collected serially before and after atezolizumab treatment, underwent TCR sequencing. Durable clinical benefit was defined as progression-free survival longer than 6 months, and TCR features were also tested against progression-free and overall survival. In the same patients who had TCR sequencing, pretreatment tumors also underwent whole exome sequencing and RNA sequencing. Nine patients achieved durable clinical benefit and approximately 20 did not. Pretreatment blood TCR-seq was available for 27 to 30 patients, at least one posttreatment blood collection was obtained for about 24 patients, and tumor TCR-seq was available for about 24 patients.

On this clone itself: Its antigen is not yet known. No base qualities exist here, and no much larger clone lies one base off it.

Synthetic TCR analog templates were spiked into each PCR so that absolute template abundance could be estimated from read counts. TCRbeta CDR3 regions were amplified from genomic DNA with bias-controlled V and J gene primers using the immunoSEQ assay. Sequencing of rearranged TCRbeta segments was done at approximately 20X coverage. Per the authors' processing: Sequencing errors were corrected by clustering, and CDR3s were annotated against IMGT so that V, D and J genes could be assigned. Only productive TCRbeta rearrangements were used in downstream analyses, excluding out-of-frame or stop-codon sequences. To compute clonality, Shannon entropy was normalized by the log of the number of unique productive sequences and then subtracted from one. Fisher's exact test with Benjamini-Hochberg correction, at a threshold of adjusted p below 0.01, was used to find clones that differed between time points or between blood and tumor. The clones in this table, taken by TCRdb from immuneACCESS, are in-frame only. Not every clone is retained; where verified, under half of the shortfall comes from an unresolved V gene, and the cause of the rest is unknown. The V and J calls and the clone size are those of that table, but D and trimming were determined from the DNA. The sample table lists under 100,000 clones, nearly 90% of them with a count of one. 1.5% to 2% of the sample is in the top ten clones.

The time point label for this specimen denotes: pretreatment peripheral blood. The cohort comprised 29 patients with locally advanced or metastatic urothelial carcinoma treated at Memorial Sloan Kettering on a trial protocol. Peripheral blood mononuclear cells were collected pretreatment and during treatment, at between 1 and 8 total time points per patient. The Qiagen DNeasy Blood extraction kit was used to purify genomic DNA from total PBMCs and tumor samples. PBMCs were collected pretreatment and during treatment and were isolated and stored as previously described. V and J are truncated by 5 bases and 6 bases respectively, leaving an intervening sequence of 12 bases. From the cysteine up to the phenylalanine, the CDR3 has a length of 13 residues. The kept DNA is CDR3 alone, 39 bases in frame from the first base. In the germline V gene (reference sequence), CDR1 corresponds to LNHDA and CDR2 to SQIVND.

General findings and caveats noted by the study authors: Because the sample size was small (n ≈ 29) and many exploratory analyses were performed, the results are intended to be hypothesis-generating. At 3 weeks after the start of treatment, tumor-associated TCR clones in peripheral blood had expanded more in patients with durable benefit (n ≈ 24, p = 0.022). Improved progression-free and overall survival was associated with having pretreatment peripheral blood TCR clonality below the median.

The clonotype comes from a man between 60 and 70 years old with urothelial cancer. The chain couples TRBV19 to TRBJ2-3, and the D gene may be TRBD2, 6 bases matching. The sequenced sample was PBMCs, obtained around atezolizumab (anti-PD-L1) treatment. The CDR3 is CASSLGAGDTQYF. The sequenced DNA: TGTGCCAGTAGTCTTGGGGCGGGGGATACGCAGTATTTT.